This TCR beta chain was captured by sequencing in a study of CD8 T cells in ankylosing spondylitis. Study findings and constraints: A number of the motif variants had already been described in reactive arthritis synovial fluid and blood. Significantly higher representation of disease-linked clones was reported for matched ankylosing spondylitis synovial fluid.

This clonotype was seen ten or more times. Its specificity is unknown. TCRdb reanalysed the 5' RACE reads using MiXCR and keeps one entry per CDR3 protein. The table records 290,000 or so distinct CDR3 sequences, less than 25% of them present only once. This CDR3 contains 14 residues. V lost 6 bases, J lost 5 bases, and 11 bases stayed unmatched. Looked up from germline, CDR1 is SQVTM and CDR2 is ANQGSEA. The sequencing sample was made of blood, either unsorted or a sorted T cell fraction (not recorded which). J is TRBJ2-7 and V is TRBV29-1, with 9 bases that match TRBD2. The receptor was derived from a female donor with ankylosing spondylitis or in good health (not recorded which). CDR3 nucleotide sequence: TGCAGCGTGCGCTTAGCGGGAGCGGTGAACGAGCAGTACTTC. As protein: CSVRLAGAVNEQYF.